This is a list of T cell receptor beta chains from one sample in a study of T cell clonotyping in hematopoietic cell transplantation. The repertoire was sequenced with immunoSEQ multiplex PCR; TCRdb's copy has only in-frame clones and lacks some. The sample holds 13,000 to 15,000 clones; about 56% are singletons and the top ten take 7.5% to 10%. The sample consisted of PBMCs. The receptors derive from a human donor who either received an allogeneic hematopoietic cell transplant for a myeloid malignancy or was a related donor (not recorded which). Some clones in this sample may be carry-over from other donors' samples. Both conserved end residues are part of each CDR3. D genes are given only for firm matches. The size field is filled for only some rows; it gives once, few, many or a size class.

j_gene	v_gene	d_gene	abundance	CDR3aa	CDR3nt
TRBJ1-4	TRBV28	TRBD1	.	CASSDRGRDEKLFF	TGTGCCAGCAGTGACAGGGGGCGCGATGAAAAACTGTTTTTT
TRBJ1-6	TRBV6-6	.	few	CASSPGQASPLHF	TGTGCCAGTTCCCCGGGGCAGGCGTCACCCCTCCACTTT
TRBJ1-5	TRBV28	TRBD1	.	CASRLDRESNQPQHF	TGTGCCAGCAGACTCGACAGGGAAAGCAATCAGCCCCAGCATTTT
TRBJ1-4	TRBV19	.	.	CASSKRQIGPTNEKLFF	TGTGCCAGTAGCAAGCGGCAAATTGGGCCCACTAATGAAAAACTGTTTTTT
TRBJ2-4	TRBV10-3	.	.	CAISESPPNQYF	TGTGCCATCAGTGAGTCCCCGCCAAACCAGTACTTC
TRBJ2-7	TRBV30	.	.	CAFSNRVYEQYF	TGTGCCTTTTCAAACCGGGTCTACGAGCAGTACTTC
TRBJ1-3	TRBV30	.	.	CAWTPAGNTIYF	TGTGCCTGGACCCCTGCGGGAAACACCATATATTTT
TRBJ2-1	TRBV29-1	TRBD1	.	CSVSTGQGYNEQFF	TGCAGCGTGTCGACAGGGCAAGGTTACAATGAGCAGTTCTTC
TRBJ2-2	TRBV11-2	.	.	CASSRQGSYTGELFF	TGTGCCAGCAGTCGCCAGGGGAGCTACACCGGGGAGCTGTTTTTT
TRBJ1-2	TRBV30	.	.	CAWGGRGWSGGYTF	TGTGCCTGGGGGGGCCGGGGTTGGAGTGGTGGCTACACCTTC
TRBJ1-5	TRBV28	.	.	CASSYGLGNQPQHF	TGTGCCAGCAGTTACGGCTTGGGGAATCAGCCCCAGCATTTT
TRBJ1-1	TRBV6-5	TRBD1	.	CASSYYGTGNTEAFF	TGTGCCAGCAGTTACTACGGGACAGGGAACACTGAAGCTTTCTTT
TRBJ1-3	TRBV30	.	few	CAWSVPGIGNTIYF	TGTGCCTGGAGTGTTCCAGGAATTGGAAACACCATATATTTT
TRBJ2-7	TRBV6-5	.	.	CASSFRHQDYEQYF	TGTGCCAGCAGTTTCCGCCATCAGGACTACGAGCAGTACTTC
TRBJ1-5	TRBV5-1	.	.	CASSPRAGGNQPQHF	TGCGCCAGCAGCCCCCGGGCCGGGGGCAATCAGCCCCAGCATTTT
TRBJ1-2	TRBV4-1	.	.	CASSHQKPQGYGYTF	TGCGCCAGCAGCCACCAAAAGCCTCAGGGTTATGGCTACACCTTC
TRBJ1-2	TRBV15	.	few	CATSGPGHGGFYGYTF	TGTGCCACCAGCGGGCCGGGACACGGAGGTTTCTATGGCTACACCTTC
TRBJ1-4	TRBV30	TRBD1	.	CAWSRRTGRNEKLFF	TGTGCCTGGAGCCGACGGACAGGGAGGAATGAAAAACTGTTTTTT
TRBJ1-6	TRBV28	.	.	CASSFLQGDSPLHF	TGTGCCAGCAGTTTTCTTCAAGGAGATTCACCCCTCCACTTT
TRBJ2-5	TRBV9	TRBD1	few	CASSVASGDRQYF	TGTGCCAGCAGCGTAGCCTCAGGGGACAGACAGTACTTC
TRBJ1-2	TRBV5-1	.	.	CASSLLGDGYTF	TGCGCCAGCAGCTTGTTGGGGGACGGCTACACCTTC
TRBJ1-2	TRBV30	.	.	CAWSVSHDYGYTF	TGTGCCTGGAGTGTAAGTCACGACTATGGCTACACCTTC
TRBJ2-2	TRBV6-5	.	.	CASSNQDIPGELFF	TGTGCCAGCAGTAATCAGGATATCCCCGGGGAGCTGTTTTTT
TRBJ2-3	TRBV4-2	TRBD2	.	CASSQDPTSGGYTQYF	TGTGCCAGCAGCCAAGATCCAACTAGCGGGGGTTATACGCAGTATTTT
TRBJ2-7	TRBV6-5	.	.	CASSSNPGYEQYF	TGTGCCAGCAGTTCGAACCCTGGATACGAGCAGTACTTC
TRBJ1-5	TRBV4-1	.	.	CASSQGSSDQPQHF	TGCGCCAGCAGCCAAGGGTCTTCGGATCAGCCCCAGCATTTT
TRBJ1-2	TRBV5-8	TRBD1	.	CASSQERQGARGYTF	TGTGCCAGCAGCCAGGAAAGACAGGGGGCGCGGGGCTACACCTTC
TRBJ1-1	TRBV28	TRBD1	.	CASRETSDRANTEAFF	TGTGCCAGCAGGGAGACCTCAGACAGGGCGAACACTGAAGCTTTCTTT
TRBJ1-5	TRBV2	TRBD1	.	CASRTGLSNQPQHF	TGTGCCAGCAGGACAGGGTTGAGCAATCAGCCCCAGCATTTT
TRBJ1-1	TRBV29-1	.	.	CSVEPRQVGNTEAFF	TGCAGCGTCGAACCCCGACAGGTCGGGAACACTGAAGCTTTCTTT
TRBJ1-4	TRBV4-3	.	.	CASSQSKATNEKLFF	TGCGCCAGCAGCCAGTCGAAAGCAACTAATGAAAAACTGTTTTTT
TRBJ2-7	TRBV29-1	TRBD1	.	CSAGQAIYEQYF	TGCAGCGCGGGACAGGCGATCTACGAGCAGTACTTC
TRBJ2-5	TRBV7-8	.	.	CASSLGGGETQYF	TGTGCCAGCAGCCTGGGGGGAGGAGAGACCCAGTACTTC
TRBJ1-1	TRBV4-1	.	.	CASSPTLPSTGQAFF	TGCGCCAGCAGCCCGACCCTACCCTCGACAGGACAAGCTTTCTTT
TRBJ1-5	TRBV27	.	few	CASSLYGGDGSNQPQHF	TGTGCCAGCAGTTTATATGGGGGAGATGGGAGCAATCAGCCCCAGCATTTT
TRBJ1-2	TRBV5-6	TRBD1	.	CASSWTDRLANYGYTF	TGTGCCAGCAGCTGGACGGACAGGCTAGCTAACTATGGTTACACCTTC
TRBJ2-2	TRBV25-1	TRBD1	.	CASSGHRGTGELFF	TGTGCCAGCAGTGGACACAGGGGTACCGGGGAGCTGTTTTTT
TRBJ2-7	TRBV7-2	.	.	CASSLAGGRGSYEQYF	TGTGCCAGCAGCTTGGCTGGGGGCCGGGGCTCCTACGAGCAGTACTTC
TRBJ2-2	TRBV2	.	.	CASSREGDNTGELFF	TGTGCCAGCAGCAGGGAAGGGGATAACACCGGGGAGCTGTTTTTT
TRBJ1-2	TRBV30	.	.	CAWSGQGVSGYTF	TGTGCCTGGAGTGGCCAGGGAGTTTCTGGCTACACCTTC
TRBJ2-7	TRBV4-1	TRBD1	.	CASSQGTAPYEQYF	TGCGCCAGCAGCCAGGGGACAGCACCCTACGAGCAGTACTTC
TRBJ2-7	TRBV6-6	TRBD1	.	CASSSWPDRGLWEQYF	TGTGCCAGCAGTTCGTGGCCGGACAGGGGGCTATGGGAGCAGTACTTC
TRBJ2-3	TRBV25-1	.	.	CASSNPSGGKPVADTQYF	TGTGCCAGCAGTAACCCATCGGGGGGCAAGCCGGTCGCAGATACGCAGTATTTT